This T cell receptor beta chain was recovered during a study of T cells in localized non-small cell lung cancer. Per germline, CDR1 SGHTA and CDR2 FQGNSA. Trimming removed 8 bases from V and 4 bases from J, with 11 bases in between. The CDR3 totals 12 residues. Clones were sequenced by immunoSEQ multiplex PCR, and TCRdb holds only the in-frame ones, with some missing. The data show roughly 28,000 clones, about nine tenths seen once. This specimen was peripheral blood, taken before any cancer treatment. The chain is built from TRBV7-2 and TRBJ1-1; D not certain. The receptor's source is a male donor at least 60 years old with stage I lung adenocarcinoma. The CDR3 DNA reads as TGTGCCAGCGCAGACGACATCACTGAAGCTTTCTTT. The encoded protein is CASADDITEAFF.